This TCR beta chain appears in the sequencing data of a study of T-cell memory formation after mild COVID-19. The study's findings and limits: A balance of CD4 and CD8 characterized clones contracting day 15 to 85, whereas later expanders leaned CD4+.

The CDR3 consists of 14 residues. Between the trimmed V and J ends, which lost 3 bases and 4 bases, there was a span of 12 bases. The germline V gene has CDR1 SEHNR and CDR2 FQNEAQ (reference sequence). As for this clonotype: Antigen specificity is unknown.

TCRdb processed the 5' RACE reads anew with MiXCR; each CDR3 protein has one entry. This sample carries a few hundred thousand distinct CDR3 sequences, less than 25% of them seen once, and the ten largest clones take 8.5% to 9%. The sample was PBMCs or a T cell subset sorted from them (not recorded which). The receptor comes from an adult woman who had mild COVID-19 (a few samples of this study predate the infection). Cell type and time point are not known. The V gene is TRBV7-9, the J gene TRBJ2-5, with D hard to call. This chain's CDR3 is CASSFDTQRETQYF. In DNA form, the CDR3 reads TGTGCCAGCAGCTTTGACACCCAAAGAGAGACCCAGTACTTC. The whole variable domain, remainder taken from reference TRBV7-9 and TRBJ2-5, is DTGVSQNPRHKITKRGQNVTFRCDPISEHNRLYWYRQTLGQGPEFLTYFQNEAQLEKSRLLSDRFSAERPKGSFSTLEIQRTEQGDSAMYLCASSFDTQRETQYFGPGTRLLVL.